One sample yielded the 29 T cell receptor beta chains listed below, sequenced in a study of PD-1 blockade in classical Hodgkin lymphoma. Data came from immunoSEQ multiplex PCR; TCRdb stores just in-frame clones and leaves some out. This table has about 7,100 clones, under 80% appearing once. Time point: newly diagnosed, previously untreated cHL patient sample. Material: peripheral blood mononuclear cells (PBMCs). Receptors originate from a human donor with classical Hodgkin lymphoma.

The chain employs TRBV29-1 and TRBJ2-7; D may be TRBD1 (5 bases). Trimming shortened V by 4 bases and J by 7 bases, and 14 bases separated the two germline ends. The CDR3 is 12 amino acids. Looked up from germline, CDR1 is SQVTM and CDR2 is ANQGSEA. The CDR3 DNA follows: TGCAGCGTTGGACAAGCCCAGGGAGAGCAGTACTTC. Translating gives CSVGQAQGEQYF.

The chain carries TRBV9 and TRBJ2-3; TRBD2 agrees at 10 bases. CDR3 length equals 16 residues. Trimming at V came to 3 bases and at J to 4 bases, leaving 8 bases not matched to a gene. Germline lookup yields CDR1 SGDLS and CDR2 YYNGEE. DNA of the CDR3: TGTGCCAGCAGCGGTAGCGGGAGGCCCGAGGCAGATACGCAGTATTTT. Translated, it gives CASSGSGRPEADTQYF.

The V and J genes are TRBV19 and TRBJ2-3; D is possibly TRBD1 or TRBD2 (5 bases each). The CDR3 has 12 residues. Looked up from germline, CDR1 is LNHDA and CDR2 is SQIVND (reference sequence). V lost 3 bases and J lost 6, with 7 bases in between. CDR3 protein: CASSMGEDTQYF. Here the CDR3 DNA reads TGTGCCAGTAGTATGGGGGAGGATACGCAGTATTTT.

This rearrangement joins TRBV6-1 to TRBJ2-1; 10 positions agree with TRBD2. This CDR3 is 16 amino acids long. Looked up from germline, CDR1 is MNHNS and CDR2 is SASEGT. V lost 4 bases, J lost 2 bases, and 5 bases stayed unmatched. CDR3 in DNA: TGTGCCAGCAGTGTAGGACTAGCGGATCCCTACAATGAGCAGTTCTTC. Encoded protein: CASSVGLADPYNEQFF.

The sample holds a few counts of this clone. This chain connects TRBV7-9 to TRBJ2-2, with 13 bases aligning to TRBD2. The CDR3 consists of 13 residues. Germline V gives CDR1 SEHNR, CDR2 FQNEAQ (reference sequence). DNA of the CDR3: TGTGCAATGGGACTAGCGGGAACCGGGGAGCTGTTTTTT. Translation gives CAMGLAGTGELFF.

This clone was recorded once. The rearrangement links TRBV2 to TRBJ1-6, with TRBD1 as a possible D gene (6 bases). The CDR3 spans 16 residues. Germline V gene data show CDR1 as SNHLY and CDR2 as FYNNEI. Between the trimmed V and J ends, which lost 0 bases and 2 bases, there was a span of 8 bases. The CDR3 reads CASSEAGGTYNSPLHF. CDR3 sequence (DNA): TGTGCCAGCAGTGAAGCTGGGGGCACCTATAATTCACCCCTCCACTTT.

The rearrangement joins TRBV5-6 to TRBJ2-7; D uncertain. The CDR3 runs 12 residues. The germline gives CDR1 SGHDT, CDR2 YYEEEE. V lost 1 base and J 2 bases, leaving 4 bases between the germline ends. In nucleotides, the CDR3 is TGTGCCAGCAGCTTGTTCCCCTACGAGCAGTACTTC. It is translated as CASSLFPYEQYF. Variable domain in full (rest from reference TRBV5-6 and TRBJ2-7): DAGVTQSPTHLIKTRGQQVTLRCSPKSGHDTVSWYQQALGQGPQFIFQYYEEEERQRGNFPDRFSGHQFPNYSSELNVNALLLGDSALYLCASSLFPYEQYFGPGTRLTVT.

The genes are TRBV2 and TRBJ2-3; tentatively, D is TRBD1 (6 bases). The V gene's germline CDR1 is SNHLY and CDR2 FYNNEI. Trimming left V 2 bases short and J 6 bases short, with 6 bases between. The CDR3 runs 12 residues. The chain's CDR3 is CASSERGDTQYF. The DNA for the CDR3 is TGTGCCAGCAGTGAAAGGGGGGATACGCAGTATTTT.

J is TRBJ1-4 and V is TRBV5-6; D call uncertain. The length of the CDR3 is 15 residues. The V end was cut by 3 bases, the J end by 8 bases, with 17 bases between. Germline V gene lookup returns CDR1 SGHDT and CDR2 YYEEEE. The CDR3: CASSSPEGGGEKLFF. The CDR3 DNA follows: TGTGCCAGCAGCTCACCTGAAGGCGGAGGCGAAAAACTGTTTTTT.

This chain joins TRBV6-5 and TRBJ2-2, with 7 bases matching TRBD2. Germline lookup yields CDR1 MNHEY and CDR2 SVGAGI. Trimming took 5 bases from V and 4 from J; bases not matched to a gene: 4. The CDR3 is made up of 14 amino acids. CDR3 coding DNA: TGTGCCAGCAGTAGCGGGGTAGGCACCGGGGAGCTGTTTTTT. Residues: CASSSGVGTGELFF.

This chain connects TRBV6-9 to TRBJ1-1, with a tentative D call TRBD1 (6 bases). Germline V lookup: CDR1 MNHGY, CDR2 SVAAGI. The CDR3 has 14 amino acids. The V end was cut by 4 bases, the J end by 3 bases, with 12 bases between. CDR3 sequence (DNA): TGTGCCAGCAGTTTTCTCAGGGGATACACTGAAGCTTTCTTT. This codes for CASSFLRGYTEAFF.

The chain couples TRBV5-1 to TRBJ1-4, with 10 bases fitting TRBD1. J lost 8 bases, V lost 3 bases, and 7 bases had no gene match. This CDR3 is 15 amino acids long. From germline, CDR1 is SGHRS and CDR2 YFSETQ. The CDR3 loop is CASSWTGGHGEKLFF. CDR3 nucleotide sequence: TGCGCCAGCAGCTGGACAGGGGGTCATGGGGAAAAACTGTTTTTT.

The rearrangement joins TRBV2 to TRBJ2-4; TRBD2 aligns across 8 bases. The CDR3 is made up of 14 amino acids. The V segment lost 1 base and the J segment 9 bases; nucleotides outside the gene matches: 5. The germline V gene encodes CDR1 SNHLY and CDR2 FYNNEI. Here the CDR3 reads CASSEGGLGIIQYF. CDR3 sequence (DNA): TGTGCCAGCAGTGAAGGGGGACTAGGGATCATTCAGTACTTC.

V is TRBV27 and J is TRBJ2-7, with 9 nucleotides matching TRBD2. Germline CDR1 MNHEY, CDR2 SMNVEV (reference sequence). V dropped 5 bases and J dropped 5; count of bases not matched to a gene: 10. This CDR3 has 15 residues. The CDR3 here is CASSPVAGDRDEQYF. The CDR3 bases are TGTGCCAGCAGTCCAGTAGCGGGAGATCGCGACGAGCAGTACTTC.

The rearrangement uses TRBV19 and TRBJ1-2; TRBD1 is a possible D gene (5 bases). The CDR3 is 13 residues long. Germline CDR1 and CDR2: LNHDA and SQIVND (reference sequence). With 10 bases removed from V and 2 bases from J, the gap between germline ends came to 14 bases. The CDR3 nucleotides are TGTGCCACCCGGGACTCATACAACTATGGCTACACCTTC. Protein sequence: CATRDSYNYGYTF.

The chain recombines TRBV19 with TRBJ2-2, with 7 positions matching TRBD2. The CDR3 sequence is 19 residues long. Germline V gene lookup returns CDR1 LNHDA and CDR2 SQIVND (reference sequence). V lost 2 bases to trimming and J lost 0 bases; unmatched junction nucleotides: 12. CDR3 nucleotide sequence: TGTGCCAGTAGTATAAAATTCGGCGGGGGACGGACGAACACCGGGGAGCTGTTTTTT. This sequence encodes CASSIKFGGGRTNTGELFF.

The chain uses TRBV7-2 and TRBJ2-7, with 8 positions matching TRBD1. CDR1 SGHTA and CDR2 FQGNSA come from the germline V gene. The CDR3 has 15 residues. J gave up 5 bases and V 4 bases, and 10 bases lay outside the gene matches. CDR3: CASSYSTGGRNEQYF. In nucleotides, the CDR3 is TGTGCCAGCAGCTACTCTACAGGGGGGAGGAACGAGCAGTACTTC.

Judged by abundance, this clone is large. CDR3 in DNA: TGTGCCACCTCAGTATTCTCGGGTTCCTACGAGCAGTACTTC. Translated, it gives CATSVFSGSYEQYF. V is TRBV27 and J is TRBJ2-7; D gene ambiguous. Germline CDR1 and CDR2: MNHEY and SMNVEV (reference sequence). The CDR3 totals 14 residues. Trimming took off 10 bases at V and 1 base at J, with 17 bases between the two ends.

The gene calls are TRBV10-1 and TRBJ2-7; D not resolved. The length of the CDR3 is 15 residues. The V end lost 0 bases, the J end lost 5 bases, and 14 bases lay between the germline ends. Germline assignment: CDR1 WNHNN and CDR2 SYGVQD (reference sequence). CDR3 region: CASSESAVPGDEQYF. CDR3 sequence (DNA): TGCGCCAGCAGTGAGTCGGCGGTTCCAGGCGACGAGCAGTACTTC.

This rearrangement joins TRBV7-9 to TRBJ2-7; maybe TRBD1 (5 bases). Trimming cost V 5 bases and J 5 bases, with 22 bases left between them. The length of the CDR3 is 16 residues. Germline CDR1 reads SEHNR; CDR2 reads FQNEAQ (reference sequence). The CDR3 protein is CASSPGWGRRADEQYF. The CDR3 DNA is TGTGCCAGCAGCCCAGGCTGGGGCCGACGCGCCGACGAGCAGTACTTC. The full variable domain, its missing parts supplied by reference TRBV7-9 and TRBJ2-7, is DTGVSQNPRHKITKRGQNVTFRCDPISEHNRLYWYRQTLGQGPEFLTYFQNEAQLEKSRLLSDRFSAERPKGSFSTLEIQRTEQGDSAMYLCASSPGWGRRADEQYFGPGTRLTVT.

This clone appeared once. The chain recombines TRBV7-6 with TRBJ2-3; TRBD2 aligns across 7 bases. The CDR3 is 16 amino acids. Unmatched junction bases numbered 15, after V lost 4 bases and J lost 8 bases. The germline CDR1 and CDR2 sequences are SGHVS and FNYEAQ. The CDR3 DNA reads TGTGCCAGCAGCTCCCCGGCCGGACTAGTAGTTGGTACGCAGTATTTT. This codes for CASSSPAGLVVGTQYF.

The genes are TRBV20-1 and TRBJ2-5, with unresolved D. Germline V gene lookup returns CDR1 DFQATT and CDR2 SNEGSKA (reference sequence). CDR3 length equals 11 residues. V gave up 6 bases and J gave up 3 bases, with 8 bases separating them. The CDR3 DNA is TGCAGTGCGACCCGGGAAGAGACCCAGTACTTC. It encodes CSATREETQYF.

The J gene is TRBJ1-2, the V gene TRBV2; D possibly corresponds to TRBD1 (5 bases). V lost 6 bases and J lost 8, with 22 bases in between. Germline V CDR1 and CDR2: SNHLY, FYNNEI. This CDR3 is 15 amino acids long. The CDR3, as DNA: TGTGCCAGCAGCCTTGAGGTGGGGAAGGGGAAGGGCTACACCTTC. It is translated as CASSLEVGKGKGYTF.

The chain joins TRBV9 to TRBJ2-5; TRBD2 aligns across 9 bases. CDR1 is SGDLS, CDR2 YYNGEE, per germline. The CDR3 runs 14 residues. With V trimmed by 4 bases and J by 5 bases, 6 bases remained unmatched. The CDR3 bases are TGTGCCAGCAGCCGACTAGCGGAAGGGGAGACCCAGTACTTC. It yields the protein CASSRLAEGETQYF.

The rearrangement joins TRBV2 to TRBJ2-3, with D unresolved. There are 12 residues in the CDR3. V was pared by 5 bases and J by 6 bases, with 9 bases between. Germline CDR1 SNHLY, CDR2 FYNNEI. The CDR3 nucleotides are TGTGCCAGCAGTCCGCGCCTGGATACGCAGTATTTT. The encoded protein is CASSPRLDTQYF.

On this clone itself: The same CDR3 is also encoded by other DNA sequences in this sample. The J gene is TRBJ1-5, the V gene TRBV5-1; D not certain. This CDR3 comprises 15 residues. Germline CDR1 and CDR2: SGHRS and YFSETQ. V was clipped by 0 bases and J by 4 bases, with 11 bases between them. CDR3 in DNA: TGCGCCAGCAGCTTGGACGGGGTGAGTAATCAGCCCCAGCATTTT. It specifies CASSLDGVSNQPQHF.

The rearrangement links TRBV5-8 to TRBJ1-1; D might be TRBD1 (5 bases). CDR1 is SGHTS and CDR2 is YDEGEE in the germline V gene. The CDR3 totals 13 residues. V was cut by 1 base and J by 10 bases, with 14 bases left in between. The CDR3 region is CASSLSWDGGAFF. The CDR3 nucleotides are TGTGCCAGCAGCTTGAGTTGGGACGGGGGAGCTTTCTTT.

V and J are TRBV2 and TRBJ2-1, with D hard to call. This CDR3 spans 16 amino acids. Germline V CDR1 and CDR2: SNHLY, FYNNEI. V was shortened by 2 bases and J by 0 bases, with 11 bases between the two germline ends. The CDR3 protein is CASSEMLLSSYNEQFF. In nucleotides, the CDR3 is TGTGCCAGCAGTGAAATGCTCCTGAGCTCCTACAATGAGCAGTTCTTC.

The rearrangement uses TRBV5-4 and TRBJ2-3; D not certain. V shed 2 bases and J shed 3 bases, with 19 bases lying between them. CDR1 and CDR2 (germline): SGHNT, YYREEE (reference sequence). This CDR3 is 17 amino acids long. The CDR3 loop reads CASSFGVDPSYTDTQYF. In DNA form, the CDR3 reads TGTGCCAGCAGCTTTGGCGTAGATCCCAGCTATACAGATACGCAGTATTTT.